A selection of T cell receptor beta chains follows, all from one sample in a study of shared clonotypes between healthy human individuals. TCRdb's copy holds only in-frame clones and misses some; the assay was immunoSEQ multiplex PCR. The repertoire includes over 2 million clones, roughly 94% of them detected once, and 0.1% to 0.15% sits in the top ten. The sequenced sample was naive CD4+ T cells sorted from blood. The source of these receptors is a man between 18 and 29 years old in good health. The CDR3 runs from the conserved cysteine through the conserved F or W. A D gene is named only where the DNA matches it firmly.

d_gene: TRBD1
v_gene: TRBV6-1
CDR3aa: CASSAAGTGSYEQYF

d_gene: NA
v_gene: TRBV7-3
CDR3aa: CASSNQPSGVMNTEAFF

d_gene: NA
v_gene: TRBV4-2
CDR3aa: CASSQDLSGQGETQYF

d_gene: TRBD2
v_gene: TRBV4-3
CDR3aa: CASSQDGASGIDTGELFF

d_gene: TRBD2
v_gene: TRBV11-2
CDR3aa: CASSLGLAGESHNEQFF

d_gene: TRBD2
v_gene: TRBV7-2
CDR3aa: CASSLGLLAGPRNTQYF

d_gene: NA
v_gene: TRBV28
CDR3aa: CASSREHFYNEQFF

d_gene: NA
v_gene: TRBV6-6
CDR3aa: CASSLVLAPDTQYF

d_gene: NA
v_gene: TRBV5-1
CDR3aa: CASSSSVSYEQYF

d_gene: NA
v_gene: TRBV25-1
CDR3aa: CTSIGASYYEQYF

d_gene: TRBD1
v_gene: TRBV4-1
CDR3aa: CASSHRQGANSAGELFF

d_gene: NA
v_gene: TRBV28
CDR3aa: CASDRGNTIYF

d_gene: TRBD1
v_gene: TRBV7-2
CDR3aa: CASSFRTGPGYTF

d_gene: TRBD1
v_gene: TRBV6-6
CDR3aa: CASSPGQIQGTQYF

d_gene: NA
v_gene: TRBV6-6
CDR3aa: CASSYSTAVGYEQYF

d_gene: NA
v_gene: TRBV28
CDR3aa: CASSLGGAGANVLTF

d_gene: TRBD1
v_gene: TRBV19
CDR3aa: CASSTGQGDANIQYF

d_gene: NA
v_gene: TRBV28
CDR3aa: CASSFRDLRVQETQYF

d_gene: NA
v_gene: TRBV7-2
CDR3aa: CASTPPGYNSPLHF

d_gene: NA
v_gene: TRBV15
CDR3aa: CATSRDPGQPQHF

d_gene: NA
v_gene: TRBV5-4
CDR3aa: CASSLVGGATDTQYF

d_gene: NA
v_gene: TRBV6-5
CDR3aa: CATAEDQPQHF

d_gene: TRBD1
v_gene: TRBV7-9
CDR3aa: CASSPRDRGRNTKYF

d_gene: TRBD1
v_gene: TRBV25-1
CDR3aa: CASRGQGASNQPQHF

d_gene: NA
v_gene: TRBV30
CDR3aa: CAWSSGFRGRVDETQYF

d_gene: NA
v_gene: TRBV2
CDR3aa: CASSDVSFYEQYF

d_gene: TRBD1
v_gene: TRBV10-2
CDR3aa: CASSEQGAGNTIYF

d_gene: TRBD2
v_gene: TRBV9
CDR3aa: CASSVDGGAGVYGELFF

d_gene: NA
v_gene: TRBV5-1
CDR3aa: CASRAGDSHYGYTF

d_gene: NA
v_gene: TRBV29-1
CDR3aa: CSVAGQNSYEQYF

d_gene: NA
v_gene: TRBV20-1
CDR3aa: CSASGPDGYTF

d_gene: TRBD2
v_gene: TRBV25-1
CDR3aa: CASSKTSGMVGELFF

d_gene: TRBD2
v_gene: TRBV5-1
CDR3aa: CASSVRAGGSYNEQFF

d_gene: NA
v_gene: TRBV29-1
CDR3aa: CSVETPPRADTQYF

d_gene: NA
v_gene: TRBV4-3
CDR3aa: CASSQRSFYGYTF

d_gene: NA
v_gene: TRBV2
CDR3aa: CASSVSSGQETQYF

d_gene: TRBD1
v_gene: TRBV5-4
CDR3aa: CASSLRTGGQGTEAFF

d_gene: NA
v_gene: TRBV7-9
CDR3aa: CASSLDSDRRGAKNIQYF

d_gene: NA
v_gene: TRBV6-5
CDR3aa: CASSYVTGNYGYTF

d_gene: NA
v_gene: TRBV5-1
CDR3aa: CASSLEGYGQPQHF

d_gene: NA
v_gene: TRBV5-1
CDR3aa: CASSLGGSATYEQYF

d_gene: NA
v_gene: TRBV28
CDR3aa: CASSSPGVTGANVLTF

d_gene: NA
v_gene: TRBV6-1
CDR3aa: CASSSRDEQYF

d_gene: NA
v_gene: TRBV15
CDR3aa: CATSRGFVYEQYF

d_gene: TRBD1
v_gene: TRBV7-3
CDR3aa: CASSRDRDQPQHF

d_gene: NA
v_gene: TRBV10-3
CDR3aa: CAISVRVVGTDTQYF

d_gene: TRBD1
v_gene: TRBV6-6
CDR3aa: CASSYEGQANYGYTF

d_gene: NA
v_gene: TRBV4-1
CDR3aa: CASSQGRDKHYEQYF

d_gene: NA
v_gene: TRBV7-8
CDR3aa: CASSSTQQETQYF

d_gene: TRBD1
v_gene: TRBV18
CDR3aa: CASSPGQGLVSYEQYF

d_gene: NA
v_gene: TRBV6-1
CDR3aa: CASSELGAVALGGYTF

d_gene: NA
v_gene: TRBV5-4
CDR3aa: CASSRTHRETYEQYF

d_gene: NA
v_gene: TRBV6-6
CDR3aa: CASTPYGGFAGELFF

d_gene: NA
v_gene: TRBV7-2
CDR3aa: CASSLAVEYEQYF

d_gene: NA
v_gene: TRBV5-1
CDR3aa: CASSLEGLATGELFF

d_gene: NA
v_gene: TRBV28
CDR3aa: CASSFYQYGYTF

d_gene: NA
v_gene: TRBV5-1
CDR3aa: CASSLARDTGELFF

d_gene: NA
v_gene: TRBV5-1
CDR3aa: CASSLGTASDGYTF

d_gene: TRBD2
v_gene: TRBV27
CDR3aa: CASSVTGLAVPFSNTGELFF

d_gene: NA
v_gene: TRBV29-1
CDR3aa: CSAKPGTTAEGYTF